This passage covers 18 T cell receptor beta chains from one sample sequenced in a study of blood T cells in healthy people across ages. Sample-barcoded 5' priming and a J-beta primer mix drove a second PCR of roughly 6 to 12 cycles. One entry per CDR3 protein, called by TCRdb with MiXCR from the 5' RACE reads. The sample lists roughly 830,000 distinct CDR3 sequences; around 68% were seen once. Sequences were obtained from blood. The origin of the receptors is a man younger than 45 in good health.

Here the CDR3 reads CASSSTGTSVDTQYF. CDR3 nucleotide sequence: TGTGCCAGCAGCTCAACCGGGACTAGTGTAGATACGCAGTATTTT. The V call is TRBV7-9, the J call TRBJ2-3; TRBD2 matches 8 bases. The ends lost 4 bases at V and 5 bases at J; junction bases unmatched: 8. The CDR3 loop spans 15 amino acids. The germline V gene has CDR1 SEHNR and CDR2 FQNEAQ (reference sequence).

This chain joins TRBV20-1 and TRBJ2-4; D unclear. V gave up 6 bases and J gave up 3 bases, with 15 bases separating them. There are 14 residues in the CDR3. Germline V gene data show CDR1 as DFQATT and CDR2 as SNEGSKA (reference sequence). CDR3 sequence reads: CSAPLVVGKNIQYF. The CDR3 coding sequence is TGCAGTGCCCCCCTGGTGGTAGGCAAAAACATTCAGTACTTC.

The chain recombines TRBV30 with TRBJ2-1; 9 bases are shared with TRBD2. Germline V gene data show CDR1 as GTSNPN and CDR2 as SVGIG (reference sequence). The CDR3 spans 13 residues. Losses at the gene ends were 1 base for V and 8 bases for J; bases not matched to a gene: 3. CDR3: CAWSGGGADEQFF. As DNA, the CDR3 is TGTGCCTGGAGTGGCGGGGGGGCGGATGAGCAGTTCTTC.

The gene calls are TRBV6-6 and TRBJ1-5, with D possibly being TRBD1 (6 bases). Trimming shortened V by 1 base and J by 5 bases, and 12 bases separated the two germline ends. CDR3 length equals 15 residues. Germline loops: CDR1 MNHNY, CDR2 SVGAGI (reference sequence). The CDR3 reads CASSYWGLGDQPQHF. CDR3 nucleotides: TGTGCCAGCAGTTACTGGGGGCTGGGCGATCAGCCCCAGCATTTT.

The chain joins TRBV25-1 to TRBJ2-3; possible D gene TRBD2, 5 bases. From germline, CDR1 is MGHDK and CDR2 SYGVNS. Trimming pared 0 bases from V and 4 bases from J, leaving 11 bases between. The CDR3 covers 15 residues. CDR3 residues: CASSEYGLGADTQYF. The CDR3 DNA reads TGTGCCAGCAGTGAATATGGTCTGGGAGCAGATACGCAGTATTTT.

This chain joins TRBV9 and TRBJ2-5; possible D gene TRBD1, 5 bases. Germline CDR1 reads SGDLS; CDR2 reads YYNGEE. CDR3 length: 14 residues. V lost 4 bases and J lost 4, with 14 bases in between. DNA of the CDR3: TGTGCCAGCAGCTCCCCCCGTGACAGAGAGACCCAGTACTTC. It specifies CASSSPRDRETQYF.

This clonotype was observed a handful of times. The chain employs TRBV6-6 and TRBJ2-5; TRBD2 aligns across 8 bases. Unmatched junction bases numbered 4, after V lost 2 bases and J lost 5 bases. Germline CDR1 is MNHNY and CDR2 is SVGAGI (reference sequence). This CDR3 has 14 amino acids. CDR3 nucleotides: TGTGCCAGCAGTTACCGCGGGGGGTGGGAGACCCAGTACTTC. Encoded protein: CASSYRGGWETQYF.

The chain has TRBV7-9 and TRBJ2-5; 7 positions match TRBD1. This CDR3 is 14 amino acids long. The junction had 6 bases not matched to a gene; V was cut back by 6 bases and J by 2 bases. Germline CDR1 reads SEHNR; CDR2 reads FQNEAQ (reference sequence). In DNA form, the CDR3 reads TGTGCCAGCAGGCGAGGGACAGAACAAGAGACCCAGTACTTC. Encoded protein: CASRRGTEQETQYF.

The J gene is TRBJ2-5, the V gene TRBV20-1; D is undetermined. Germline lookup yields CDR1 DFQATT and CDR2 SNEGSKA (reference sequence). CDR3 size: 14 residues. The V gene lost 2 bases and the J gene lost 10 bases, with 20 bases spanning the gap. CDR3 sequence (DNA): TGCAGTGCTAGATCCTCGCCCGCCCCCCGCTTCCAGTACTTC. It encodes CSARSSPAPRFQYF.

This chain links TRBV27 with TRBJ2-7; D gene uncertain. The assigned J gene may be wrong: the sequence end matches TRBJ2-5 better. The CDR3 is 14 residues long. Germline CDR1 is MNHEY and CDR2 is SMNVEV (reference sequence). CDR3 nucleotide sequence: TGTGCCAGCAGTTTAGACCAGTTGGGGGAGACCCAGTACTTC. It yields the protein CASSLDQLGETQYF.

The chain carries TRBV3-1 and TRBJ2-7, with 7 bases aligning to TRBD2. CDR1 and CDR2 from the germline V gene are LGHDT and YNNKEL (reference sequence). This CDR3 spans 15 amino acids. Trimming removed 0 bases from V and 0 bases from J; junction bases left unmatched: 2. For the CDR3, the DNA is TGTGCCAGCAGCCAAGAGGGACTATACTCCTACGAGCAGTACTTC. The encoded protein is CASSQEGLYSYEQYF.

This clonotype was seen only a few times. This chain connects TRBV7-2 to TRBJ2-1; D is unclear. Germline-derived CDR1 and CDR2 are SGHTA and FQGNSA. Trimming removed 5 bases from V and 7 bases from J, with 9 bases in between. The CDR3 extends over 12 amino acids. The CDR3 DNA reads as TGTGCCAGCAGCCCCCCGTTGAATGAGCAGTTCTTC. It encodes CASSPPLNEQFF. Drawing the rest from reference TRBV7-2 and TRBJ2-1, the complete variable domain is GAGVSQSPSNKVTEKGKDVELRCDPISGHTALYWYRQSLGQGLEFLIYFQGNSAPDKSGLPSDRFSAERTGGSVSTLTIQRTQQEDSAVYLCASSPPLNEQFFGPGTRLTVL.

This rearrangement joins TRBV20-1 to TRBJ2-4; TRBD1 aligns across 7 bases. The J call is uncertain, as TRBJ2-7 better fits the DNA end. CDR3 length equals 14 residues. Germline V lookup: CDR1 DFQATT, CDR2 SNEGSKA (reference sequence). This CDR3 reads CSAREPTGWYEQYF. In DNA, the CDR3 is TGCAGTGCTAGAGAACCGACAGGGTGGTACGAGCAGTACTTC.

This clonotype was counted between two and nine times. The chain couples TRBV5-6 to TRBJ2-7; 7 nucleotides align to TRBD1. CDR3 length equals 14 residues. Germline assignment: CDR1 SGHDT and CDR2 YYEEEE. V gave up 3 bases and J gave up 2 bases; unmatched junction bases: 5. CDR3: CASSWEGTAYEQYF. The CDR3 DNA follows: TGTGCCAGCAGCTGGGAAGGGACAGCCTACGAGCAGTACTTC.

The chain recombines TRBV9 with TRBJ2-7, with D unresolved. Germline lookup yields CDR1 SGDLS and CDR2 YYNGEE. Trimming cost V 0 bases and J 2 bases, with 9 bases left between them. CDR3 length: 14 residues. The CDR3 is CASSVGAAPYEQYF. CDR3 nucleotides: TGTGCCAGCAGCGTAGGGGCTGCCCCCTACGAGCAGTACTTC.

The chain is built from TRBV25-1 and TRBJ1-2; a possible D gene is TRBD1 (6 bases). Between the trimmed V and J ends, which lost 8 bases and 8 bases, there was a span of 15 bases. Germline CDR1 is MGHDK and CDR2 is SYGVNS. CDR3 length: 12 residues. The DNA of the CDR3 is TGTGCCAGCGCCGGGGGCACCTCGGGCTACACCTTC. Residues: CASAGGTSGYTF.

The V call is TRBV9, the J call TRBJ2-5, with D unclear. Germline lookup yields CDR1 SGDLS and CDR2 YYNGEE. Trimming removed 4 bases from V and 1 base from J, with 14 bases in between. The length of the CDR3 is 15 residues. CDR3: CASSPGANLQETQYF. The CDR3 region has the DNA TGTGCCAGCAGCCCAGGAGCGAATCTCCAAGAGACCCAGTACTTC.

The chain joins TRBV7-3 to TRBJ2-1; 8 bases are shared with TRBD1. CDR3 size: 14 residues. CDR1 is SGHTA and CDR2 is FQGTGA in the germline V gene. The ends lost 6 bases at V and 7 bases at J; junction bases unmatched: 8. The CDR3 protein is CASSLRQGSNEQFF. The CDR3 region has the DNA TGTGCCAGCAGTTTACGACAGGGGTCGAATGAGCAGTTCTTC.